The T cell receptor beta chain under discussion was sequenced for a study of cytomegalovirus exposure and HLA in healthy donors. Study-wide results and caveats: Researchers reported from a later analysis that most CMV-associated TCR beta chains appeared HLA-restricted. Per a later analysis, fewer than 20,000 TCR beta sequences showed association with HLA alleles at 0.05 false discovery rate.

Use of 60 Vbeta and 13 Jbeta primers characterized the PCR. Profiled with immunoSEQ multiplex PCR; TCRdb holds only in-frame clones, not every one. The table includes approximately 140,000 clones, about four fifths detected once. The germline V gene has CDR1 MDHEN and CDR2 SYDVKM. CDR3 length: 11 residues. This clone is a singleton in its sample. As yet, its antigen is unknown. One junction end does not reproduce the germline sequence, and a read error may be involved. The sequence derives from a man aged 45-65 years in good health and CMV-seropositive. The sequencing input was PBMCs. This chain joins TRBV28 and TRBJ2-7, with a weak D call TRBD1 (5 bases). CDR3 residues: CASRREAGQHF. For the CDR3, the DNA is TGTGCCAGCAGGCGCGAGGCAGGGCAGCACTTC.